The present T cell receptor (beta chain) was sequenced within a study of T cell responses to AZD1222 COVID-19 vaccine. TCRdb's table, derived via immunoSEQ multiplex PCR, lists solely in-frame clones and lacks some. The repertoire consists of more than 95,000 clones, with approximately 89% occurring once and the leading ten covering less than 9.5%. Germline V gives CDR1 LNHDA, CDR2 SQIVND (reference sequence). This CDR3 is built from 16 residues. Trimming stripped 4 bases from V and 1 base from J, with 13 bases between. Study results and limitations: A mostly white British donor set with more females was recruited, and clonal diversity was possibly underestimated. Increased Spike-specific TCR breadth and depth were observed after two AZD1222 doses. There were repertoire samples only from the period after the peak T cell response. As reported, nearly half of all spike-specific TCRs target variant regions that are unmutated.

This clone was detected once. The antigen remains unidentified. Sequences were derived from peripheral blood, sampled on day 0 of AZD1222 vaccination. The V call is TRBV19, the J call TRBJ2-2; D is unresolved. The TCR comes from an adult in good health. DNA of the CDR3: TGTGCCAGTAGTACCCAAGGGCCGAGGAACACCGGGGAGCTGTTTTTT. This gives the protein CASSTQGPRNTGELFF.